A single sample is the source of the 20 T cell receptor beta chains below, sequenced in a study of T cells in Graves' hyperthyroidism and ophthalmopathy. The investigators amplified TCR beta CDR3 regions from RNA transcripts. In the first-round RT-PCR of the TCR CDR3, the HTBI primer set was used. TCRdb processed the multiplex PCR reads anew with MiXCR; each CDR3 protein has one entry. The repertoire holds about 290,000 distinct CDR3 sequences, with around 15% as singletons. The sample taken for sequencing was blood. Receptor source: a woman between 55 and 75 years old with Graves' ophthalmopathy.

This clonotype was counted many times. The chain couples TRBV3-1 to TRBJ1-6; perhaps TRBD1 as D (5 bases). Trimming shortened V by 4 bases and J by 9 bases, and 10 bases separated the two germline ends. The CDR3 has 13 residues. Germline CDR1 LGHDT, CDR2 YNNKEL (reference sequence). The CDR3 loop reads CASSPDDSSPLHF. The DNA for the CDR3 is TGTGCCAGCAGCCCCGACGACAGTTCACCCCTCCACTTT.

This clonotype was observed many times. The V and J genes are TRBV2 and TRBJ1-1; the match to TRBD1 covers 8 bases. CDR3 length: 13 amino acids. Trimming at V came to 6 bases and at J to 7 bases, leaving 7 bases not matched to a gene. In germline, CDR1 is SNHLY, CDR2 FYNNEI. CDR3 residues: CASRQGVSVEAFF. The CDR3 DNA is TGTGCCAGCAGACAGGGGGTTTCGGTTGAAGCTTTCTTT.

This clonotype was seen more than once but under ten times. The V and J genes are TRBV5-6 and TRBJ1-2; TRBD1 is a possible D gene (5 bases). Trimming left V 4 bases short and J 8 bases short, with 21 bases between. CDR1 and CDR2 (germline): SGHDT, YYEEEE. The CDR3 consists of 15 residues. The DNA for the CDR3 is TGTGCCAGCAGCGGGGCTTCGGGGTTAGGACGAGGCTACACCTTC. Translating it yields CASSGASGLGRGYTF.

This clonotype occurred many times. The CDR3 sequence is CASSPRTGMENGYTF. The CDR3, as DNA: TGTGCCAGCAGCCCCCGGACAGGGATGGAAAATGGCTACACCTTC. The genes are TRBV9 and TRBJ1-2; 8 bases line up with TRBD1. Trimming removed 4 bases from V and 6 bases from J; junction bases left unmatched: 11. The V gene's germline CDR1 is SGDLS and CDR2 YYNGEE. The CDR3 totals 15 residues.

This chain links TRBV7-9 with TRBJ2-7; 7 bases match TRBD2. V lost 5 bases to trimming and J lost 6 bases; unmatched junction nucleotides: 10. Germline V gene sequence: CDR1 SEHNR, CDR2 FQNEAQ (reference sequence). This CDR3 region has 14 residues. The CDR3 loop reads CASSPRAGASEQYF. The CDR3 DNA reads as TGTGCCAGCAGCCCGAGGGCGGGAGCTAGCGAGCAGTACTTC.

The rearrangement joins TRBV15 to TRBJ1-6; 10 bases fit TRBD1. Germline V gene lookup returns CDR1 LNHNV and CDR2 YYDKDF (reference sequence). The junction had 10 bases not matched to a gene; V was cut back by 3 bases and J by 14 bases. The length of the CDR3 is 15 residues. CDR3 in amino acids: CATSSRQGAIGTLHF. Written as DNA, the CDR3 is TGTGCCACCAGCAGCCGACAGGGGGCAATTGGGACCCTCCACTTT.

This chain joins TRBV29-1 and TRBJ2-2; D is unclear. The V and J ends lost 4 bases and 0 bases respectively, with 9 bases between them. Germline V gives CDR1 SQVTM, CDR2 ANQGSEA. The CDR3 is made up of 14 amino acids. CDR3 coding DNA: TGCAGCGTTGGACGTAACGCGAACACCGGGGAGCTGTTTTTT. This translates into CSVGRNANTGELFF.

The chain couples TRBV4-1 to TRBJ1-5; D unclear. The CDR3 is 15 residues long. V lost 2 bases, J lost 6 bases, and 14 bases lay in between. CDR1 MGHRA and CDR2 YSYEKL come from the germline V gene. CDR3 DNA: TGCGCCAGCAGCCAAAGCGGGGAATGGAGTCAGCCCCAGCATTTT. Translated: CASSQSGEWSQPQHF.

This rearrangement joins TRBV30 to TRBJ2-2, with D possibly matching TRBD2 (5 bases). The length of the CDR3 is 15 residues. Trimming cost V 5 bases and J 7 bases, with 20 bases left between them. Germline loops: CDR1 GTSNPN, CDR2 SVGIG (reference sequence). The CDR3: CAWGKGGNVGGELFF. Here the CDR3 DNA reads TGTGCCTGGGGTAAAGGAGGAAATGTCGGCGGGGAGCTGTTTTTT.

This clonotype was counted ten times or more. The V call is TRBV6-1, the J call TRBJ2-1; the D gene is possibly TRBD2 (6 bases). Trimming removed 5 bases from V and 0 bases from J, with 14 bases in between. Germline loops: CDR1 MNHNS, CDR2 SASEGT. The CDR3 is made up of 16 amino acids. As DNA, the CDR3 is TGTGCCAGCAGTCCTAGCGACGGTAGCTCCTACAATGAGCAGTTCTTC. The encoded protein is CASSPSDGSSYNEQFF.

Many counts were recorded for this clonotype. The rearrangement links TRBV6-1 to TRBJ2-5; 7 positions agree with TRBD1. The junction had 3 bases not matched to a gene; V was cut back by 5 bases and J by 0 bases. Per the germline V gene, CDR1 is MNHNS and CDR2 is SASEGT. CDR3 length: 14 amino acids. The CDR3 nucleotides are TGTGCCAGCAGTTGGGACAGCTACCAAGAGACCCAGTACTTC. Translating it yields CASSWDSYQETQYF.

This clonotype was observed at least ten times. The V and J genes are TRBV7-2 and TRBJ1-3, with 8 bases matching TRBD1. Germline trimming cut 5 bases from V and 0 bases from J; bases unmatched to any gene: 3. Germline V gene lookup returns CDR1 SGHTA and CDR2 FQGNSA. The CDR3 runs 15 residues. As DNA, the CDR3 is TGTGCCAGCAGCATTGGACAGGGCTCTGGAAACACCATATATTTT. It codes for CASSIGQGSGNTIYF.

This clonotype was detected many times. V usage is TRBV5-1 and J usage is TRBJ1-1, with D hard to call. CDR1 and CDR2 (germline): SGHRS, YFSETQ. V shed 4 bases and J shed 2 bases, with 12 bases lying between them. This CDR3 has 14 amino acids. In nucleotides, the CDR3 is TGCGCCAGCAGCGGCGGCGGAGGCAACACTGAAGCTTTCTTT. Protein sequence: CASSGGGGNTEAFF. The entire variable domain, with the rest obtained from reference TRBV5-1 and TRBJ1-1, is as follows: KAGVTQTPRYLIKTRGQQVTLSCSPISGHRSVSWYQQTPGQGLQFLFEYFSETQRNKGNFPGRFSGRQFSNSRSEMNVSTLELGDSALYLCASSGGGGNTEAFFGQGTRLTVV.

The CDR3 sequence: CAIGVGGNQETQYF. For the CDR3, the DNA is TGTGCCATCGGTGTCGGCGGAAACCAAGAGACCCAGTACTTC. This rearrangement joins TRBV10-3 to TRBJ2-5; D is uncertain. The CDR3 is 14 residues long. Germline V gives CDR1 ENHRY, CDR2 SYGVKD. V dropped 8 bases and J dropped 0 bases, with 13 bases sitting between them.

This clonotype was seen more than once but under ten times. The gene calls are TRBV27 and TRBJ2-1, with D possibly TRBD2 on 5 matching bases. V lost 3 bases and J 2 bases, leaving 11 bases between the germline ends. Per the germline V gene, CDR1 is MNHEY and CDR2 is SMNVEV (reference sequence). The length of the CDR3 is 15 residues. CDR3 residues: CASSFEGAAYNEQFF. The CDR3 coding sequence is TGTGCCAGCAGTTTTGAGGGAGCCGCCTACAATGAGCAGTTCTTC.

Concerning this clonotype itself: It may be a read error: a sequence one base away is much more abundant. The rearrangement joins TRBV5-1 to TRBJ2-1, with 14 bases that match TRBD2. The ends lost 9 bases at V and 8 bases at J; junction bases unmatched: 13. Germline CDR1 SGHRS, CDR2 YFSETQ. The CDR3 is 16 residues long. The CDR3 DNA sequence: TGCGCCACCGCATGGACCGGGACTAGCGGGAGCTATGAGCAGTTCTTC. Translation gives CATAWTGTSGSYEQFF.

The CDR3 region has the DNA TGTGCCACCTCGGCGGGAGCCAGGTCACCCCTCCACTTT. Amino acids: CATSAGARSPLHF. The V call is TRBV19, the J call TRBJ1-6; no clear D. CDR3 length: 13 residues. Germline V gene data show CDR1 as LNHDA and CDR2 as SQIVND (reference sequence). The V end was cut by 10 bases, the J end by 10 bases, with 17 bases between.

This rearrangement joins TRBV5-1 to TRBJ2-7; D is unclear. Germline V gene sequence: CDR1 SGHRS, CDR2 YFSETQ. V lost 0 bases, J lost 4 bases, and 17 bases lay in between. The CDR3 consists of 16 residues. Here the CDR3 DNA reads TGCGCCAGCAGCTTGGAGTTCCACAAACGGTCTTACGAGCAGTACTTC. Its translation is CASSLEFHKRSYEQYF.

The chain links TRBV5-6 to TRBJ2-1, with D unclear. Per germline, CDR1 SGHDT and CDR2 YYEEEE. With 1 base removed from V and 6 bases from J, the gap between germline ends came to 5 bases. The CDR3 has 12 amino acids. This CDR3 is CASSLLLNEQFF. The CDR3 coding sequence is TGTGCCAGCAGCTTGTTACTCAATGAGCAGTTCTTC.

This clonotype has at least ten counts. CDR3 residues: CASSEADRLNNQPQHF. In nucleotides, the CDR3 is TGTGCCAGCAGTGAAGCAGACAGGCTTAACAATCAGCCCCAGCATTTT. The chain recombines TRBV2 with TRBJ1-5; a possible D gene is TRBD1 (6 bases). The germline gives CDR1 SNHLY, CDR2 FYNNEI. The CDR3 is 16 amino acids. V dropped 0 bases and J dropped 3 bases, with 12 bases sitting between them.